A single T cell receptor (beta chain) is shown here with its context. Its specificity is unknown. This sample stems from a study of T cell responses to AZD1222 COVID-19 vaccine. The CDR3 spans 15 residues. The germline gives CDR1 LGHNA, CDR2 YNFKEQ. Trimming took 1 base from V and 8 from J, leaving 14 bases between them. Whole-study findings and limits: Spike-specific TCR breadth rose after two AZD1222 doses, and depth rose as well. Sampling that yielded the repertoires occurred only after the peak T cell response. A mostly white British donor set with more females was recruited, and clonal diversity was possibly underestimated.

Sequencing used immunoSEQ multiplex PCR; TCRdb keeps in-frame clones, though not all of them. The table includes about 92,000 clones, 88% detected once. The gene calls are TRBV4-2 and TRBJ1-4; tentatively, D is TRBD1 (5 bases). The receptor's source is an adult in good health. Sequencing was performed on peripheral blood, taken on day 0 of AZD1222 vaccination. DNA of the CDR3: TGTGCCAGCAGCCAAGCTGGGACTGTAGGAGAAAAACTGTTTTTT. Its protein is CASSQAGTVGEKLFF.